The T cell receptor (beta chain) under discussion was sequenced for a study of T cell repertoires in cytomegalovirus infection. Study summary: Public signatures in TCR beta pointed to CMV infection and matching HLA type.

As to this clonotype: The antigen remains unidentified.

This CDR3 comprises 13 residues. Between the trimmed V and J ends, which lost 6 bases and 4 bases, there was a span of 12 bases. TCRdb ran MiXCR on the reads and lists one entry per CDR3 protein. This table holds 680,000 or so distinct CDR3 sequences, less than 40% found once. Findings and caveats of the study: Carriage of CMV together with the relevant HLA was identifiable through cumulative public TCR beta family frequency. Dominating the ex vivo response were HLA-C-restricted CMV-specific TCR beta clonotypes.

Material for sequencing was PBMCs. This receptor was identified in a human donor in good health (CMV status not recorded). Some clones in this sample may be carry-over from other donors' samples. This chain connects TRBV12-3 or TRBV12-4 to TRBJ2-5; TRBD2 might be the D (6 bases). In DNA, the CDR3 is TGTGCCAGCAGGGGGGGACTTTTAGAGACCCAGTACTTC. This codes for CASRGGLLETQYF.